Each of the 9 T cell receptor beta chains below was sequenced from the same sample in a study of technical replicates of blood from a few donors. TCRdb's copy holds only in-frame clones and misses some; the assay was immunoSEQ multiplex PCR. The sample holds 100,000 or so clones; about 95% are singletons and the top ten take roughly 0.21%. Sequenced sample: T cells isolated from PBMCs. These receptors all come from a human donor in good health.

The rearrangement joins TRBV10-1 to TRBJ2-1; 10 bases fit TRBD2. The germline V gene has CDR1 WNHNN and CDR2 SYGVQD (reference sequence). The CDR3 is 13 amino acids. V dropped 5 bases and J dropped 12; count of bases not matched to a gene: 7. CDR3 residues: CASSPQREGRQFF. The CDR3 DNA sequence: TGCGCCAGCAGTCCCCAGCGGGAGGGTAGGCAGTTCTTC.

The rearrangement uses TRBV9 and TRBJ1-1, with D possibly matching TRBD1 (6 bases). V gave up 0 bases and J gave up 6 bases, with 12 bases separating them. CDR1 SGDLS and CDR2 YYNGEE come from the germline V gene. CDR3 length equals 14 residues. CDR3 region: CASSVGLGGAEAFF. The CDR3 bases are TGTGCCAGCAGCGTAGGGTTAGGGGGGGCTGAAGCTTTCTTT.

V gene TRBV4-2 combines with J gene TRBJ2-7, with 9 bases identical to TRBD2. Germline-derived CDR1 and CDR2 are LGHNA and YNFKEQ. This CDR3 comprises 15 residues. Losses at the gene ends were 4 bases for V and 3 bases for J; bases not matched to a gene: 7. The CDR3 DNA follows: TGTGCCAGCAGCCCAAGTAGCGGGGGCCGCTACGAGCAGTACTTC. It yields the protein CASSPSSGGRYEQYF.

J is TRBJ1-5 and V is TRBV6-5, with D maybe TRBD1 (5 bases). Between the trimmed V and J ends, which lost 5 bases and 1 base, there was a span of 12 bases. This CDR3 has 15 amino acids. Germline V lookup: CDR1 MNHEY, CDR2 SVGAGI. For the CDR3, the DNA is TGTGCCAGCAGTCCCCTGTCAGGGAGCAATCAGCCCCAGCATTTT. It codes for CASSPLSGSNQPQHF.

The V call is TRBV15, the J call TRBJ2-1; TRBD1 agrees at 9 bases. Looked up from germline, CDR1 is LNHNV and CDR2 is YYDKDF (reference sequence). The J segment lost 7 bases and the V segment lost 8 bases, leaving 15 bases of the junction unmatched. This CDR3 comprises 16 residues. CDR3 residues: CATSNRGLNKGNEQFF. Here the CDR3 DNA reads TGTGCCACCTCCAACAGGGGGCTGAACAAGGGGAATGAGCAGTTCTTC.

Only one count was recorded for this clone. The chain carries TRBV6-5 and TRBJ1-4, with 7 bases aligning to TRBD1. The CDR3 is 15 amino acids. V lost 4 bases, J lost 8 bases, and 10 bases stayed unmatched. Germline CDR1 and CDR2: MNHEY and SVGAGI. In DNA, the CDR3 is TGTGCCAGCAGTTCCCCCGGGACAGTTTTCGAAAAACTGTTTTTT. Its protein product is CASSSPGTVFEKLFF.

This chain connects TRBV27 to TRBJ2-1; 10 positions agree with TRBD1. V gave up 3 bases and J gave up 2 bases; unmatched junction bases: 4. The CDR3 has 16 amino acids. In germline, CDR1 is MNHEY, CDR2 SMNVEV (reference sequence). The CDR3: CASSFLTGGPYNEQFF. CDR3 sequence (DNA): TGTGCCAGCAGTTTCTTGACAGGGGGCCCCTACAATGAGCAGTTCTTC.

The chain combines TRBV28 with TRBJ2-3; TRBD2 agrees at 9 bases. V shed 6 bases and J 6 bases; nucleotides not matched to a gene: 10. The CDR3 consists of 15 residues. CDR1 is MDHEN and CDR2 is SYDVKM in the germline V gene. DNA for the CDR3: TGTGCCAGCAGGGAGCCGGCGGGAGGGAGGGATACGCAGTATTTT. Its protein is CASREPAGGRDTQYF. The whole variable domain, remainder taken from reference TRBV28 and TRBJ2-3, is DVKVTQSSRYLVKRTGEKVFLECVQDMDHENMFWYRQDPGLGLRLIYFSYDVKMKEKGDIPEGYSVSREKKERFSLILESASTNQTSMYLCASREPAGGRDTQYFGPGTRLTVL.

This chain connects TRBV5-4 to TRBJ2-3; TRBD2 aligns across 7 bases. V lost 1 base, J lost 5 bases, and 4 bases stayed unmatched. Per the germline V gene, CDR1 is SGHNT and CDR2 is YYREEE (reference sequence). The CDR3 extends over 14 amino acids. The CDR3 region has the DNA TGTGCCAGCAGCTTGCCTAGCGGTGAAGATACGCAGTATTTT. Translation gives CASSLPSGEDTQYF.